What follows are 23 T cell receptor beta chains derived from one specimen sequenced in a study of a mutant IDH1 vaccine in newly diagnosed glioma. Some clones are missing from TCRdb's copy, which holds only in-frame ones; the method was immunoSEQ multiplex PCR. The sample shows about 58,000 clones, about 88% of them seen only once. Time point: week 5, during vaccination. All doses held 300 ug of mutant IDH1 20-mer peptide, with topical imiquimod. Their antigen targets remain unknown. The sample was PBMCs, taken from a glioma patient whose treatment included an IDH1 peptide vaccine. These receptors were obtained from a woman aged 50 to 60 with glioma.

Turning to this clone: The sample carries other DNA sequences with the same CDR3. The chain is built from TRBV27 and TRBJ1-2; D is possibly TRBD1 (5 bases). Trimming shortened V by 0 bases and J by 8 bases, and 13 bases separated the two germline ends. Per the germline V gene, CDR1 is MNHEY and CDR2 is SMNVEV (reference sequence). This CDR3 spans 14 amino acids. The CDR3 here is CASSLSLGVGGYTF. CDR3 in DNA: TGTGCCAGCAGTTTATCGTTAGGGGTGGGCGGCTACACCTTC.

The chain couples TRBV7-8 to TRBJ1-5; D might be TRBD1 (5 bases). CDR3 length: 15 residues. Deletions cut 1 base from V and 1 base from J, with 8 bases between. In germline, CDR1 is SGHVS, CDR2 FQNEAQ. In DNA form, the CDR3 reads TGTGCCAGCAGCTTAGGTGGACAAAGCAATCAGCCCCAGCATTTT. Translating gives CASSLGGQSNQPQHF.

This clone was seen once. The chain links TRBV6-5 to TRBJ1-6, with 8 bases lining up with TRBD1. The length of the CDR3 is 15 residues. The J segment lost 7 bases and the V segment lost 5 bases, leaving 7 bases of the junction unmatched. Germline CDR1 reads MNHEY; CDR2 reads SVGAGI. The CDR3 protein is CASSPRDRSNSPLHF. Here the CDR3 DNA reads TGTGCCAGCAGTCCACGGGACAGGTCGAATTCACCCCTCCACTTT.

This chain uses TRBV19 with TRBJ1-1; D gene unclear. The V end lost 3 bases, the J end lost 11 bases, and 13 bases lay between the germline ends. The germline V gene has CDR1 LNHDA and CDR2 SQIVND (reference sequence). CDR3 length: 12 residues. The CDR3 bases are TGTGCCAGTAGTATTGTCGATGGACGTGCTTTCTTT. It encodes CASSIVDGRAFF.

The chain uses TRBV7-2 and TRBJ2-1, with no clear D. The germline V and J ends were trimmed by 8 bases and 0 bases, with 11 bases remaining between them. This CDR3 is built from 14 residues. Looked up from germline, CDR1 is SGHTA and CDR2 is FQGNSA. CDR3 amino acids: CASCQASSYNEQFF. Here the CDR3 DNA reads TGTGCCAGCTGTCAGGCCAGCTCCTACAATGAGCAGTTCTTC.

The genes are TRBV5-4 and TRBJ1-1; no definite D call. The CDR3 loop spans 15 amino acids. CDR1 is SGHNT and CDR2 is YYREEE in the germline V gene (reference sequence). Trimming took 4 bases from V and 5 from J, leaving 18 bases between them. The CDR3: CASSPESVVRTEAFF. In DNA, the CDR3 is TGTGCCAGCAGCCCGGAATCTGTGGTGAGGACTGAAGCTTTCTTT.

CDR3: CASSLDSQDNSPLHF. The CDR3 DNA sequence: TGCGCCAGCAGCCTTGACAGTCAAGACAATTCACCCCTCCACTTT. The chain carries TRBV5-1 and TRBJ1-6; D may be TRBD1 (5 bases). V was trimmed by 4 bases and J by 7 bases, leaving 15 bases between them. This CDR3 comprises 15 residues. Germline V lookup: CDR1 SGHRS, CDR2 YFSETQ.

This clone appeared a single time. The J gene is TRBJ1-1, the V gene TRBV6-5, with D perhaps TRBD1 (6 bases). Germline CDR1 is MNHEY and CDR2 is SVGAGI. The CDR3 loop spans 15 amino acids. Trimming removed 6 bases from V and 1 base from J, with 15 bases in between. The CDR3 DNA is TGTGCCAGCAGCTCCGGACAGCGGGCGAACACTGAAGCTTTCTTT. As protein: CASSSGQRANTEAFF.

This chain joins TRBV6-1 and TRBJ2-7; D gene unclear. Per germline, CDR1 MNHNS and CDR2 SASEGT. Trimming pared 7 bases from V and 0 bases from J, leaving 16 bases between. There are 15 residues in the CDR3. CDR3 residues: CASKGDGQDSYEQYF. The CDR3 coding sequence is TGTGCCAGCAAGGGTGACGGGCAGGACTCCTACGAGCAGTACTTC.

V usage is TRBV10-3 and J usage is TRBJ2-3, with D possibly TRBD1 on 5 matching bases. CDR1 ENHRY and CDR2 SYGVKD come from the germline V gene. The V end was cut by 3 bases, the J end by 1 base, with 11 bases between. This CDR3 has 15 residues. The chain's CDR3 is CAISETTDGTDTQYF. The CDR3 DNA reads as TGTGCCATCAGTGAAACGACAGACGGCACAGATACGCAGTATTTT.

This clone was found once. V usage is TRBV25-1 and J usage is TRBJ1-6; D gene uncertain. The germline V gene encodes CDR1 MGHDK and CDR2 SYGVNS. Trimming left V 4 bases short and J 10 bases short, with 17 bases between. The CDR3 covers 15 residues. The CDR3 DNA reads as TGTGCCAGCAGTGCCGGAGGGTTCGGCCGATCACCCCTCCACTTT. This gives the protein CASSAGGFGRSPLHF.

The chain uses TRBV5-6 and TRBJ2-5, with a tentative D call TRBD1 (6 bases). V was clipped by 5 bases and J by 1 base, with 12 bases between them. CDR1 and CDR2 from the germline V gene are SGHDT and YYEEEE. This CDR3 region has 14 residues. For the CDR3, the DNA is TGTGCCAGCAGTACCGGGACAACCCAAGAGACCCAGTACTTC. Translated: CASSTGTTQETQYF.

The V gene is TRBV9, the J gene TRBJ1-2; tentative D call: TRBD1 (5 bases). This CDR3 contains 14 residues. The germline CDR1 and CDR2 sequences are SGDLS and YYNGEE. Trimming stripped 0 bases from V and 8 bases from J, with 14 bases between. The CDR3 is CASSVGTSGHGYTF. CDR3 DNA sequence: TGTGCCAGCAGCGTAGGAACTTCGGGGCACGGCTACACCTTC.

The J gene is TRBJ1-1, the V gene TRBV18; TRBD1 aligns across 9 bases. Germline V gives CDR1 KGHSH, CDR2 LQKENI. Trimming took 9 bases from V and 1 from J; bases not matched to a gene: 3. The CDR3 consists of 13 residues. The CDR3 DNA is TGTGCCAGTCGGACAGGGGAGAACACTGAAGCTTTCTTT. Its protein product is CASRTGENTEAFF.

The chain carries TRBV19 and TRBJ1-1, with a possible D match to TRBD1 (6 bases). Trimming shortened V by 5 bases and J by 7 bases, and 14 bases separated the two germline ends. Germline CDR1 reads LNHDA; CDR2 reads SQIVND (reference sequence). This CDR3 is 13 amino acids long. CDR3 region: CASSVAQGNEAFF. The CDR3 DNA sequence: TGTGCCAGTAGTGTTGCACAGGGTAATGAAGCTTTCTTT.

This clone was picked up one time. The J gene is TRBJ1-2, the V gene TRBV2; 7 nucleotides match TRBD1. This CDR3 spans 13 amino acids. J was trimmed by 5 bases and V by 8 bases; bases with no gene match: 8. The germline gives CDR1 SNHLY, CDR2 FYNNEI. The CDR3 loop reads CASQGGSGYGYTF. Here the CDR3 DNA reads TGTGCCAGCCAAGGGGGCTCGGGTTATGGCTACACCTTC.

In nucleotides, the CDR3 is TGTGCCAGCAGCGCGGGGGACAGGACCAAAAACATTCAGTACTTC. Its protein product is CASSAGDRTKNIQYF. V gene TRBV9 combines with J gene TRBJ2-4; the match to TRBD1 covers 8 bases. CDR1 and CDR2 (germline): SGDLS, YYNGEE. The CDR3 is made up of 15 amino acids. The V segment lost 3 bases and the J segment 2 bases; nucleotides outside the gene matches: 4.

CDR3 bases: TGTGCCAGCAGTCCCGGGGGCAGTGCCTACAATGAGCAGTTCTTC. Protein product: CASSPGGSAYNEQFF. The chain is built from TRBV6-5 and TRBJ2-1; perhaps D is TRBD1 or TRBD2 (6 bases each). The V end lost 5 bases, the J end lost 2 bases, and 13 bases lay between the germline ends. The germline gives CDR1 MNHEY, CDR2 SVGAGI. The CDR3 spans 15 residues.

The chain recombines TRBV9 with TRBJ1-6; D perhaps matches TRBD1 (6 bases). The CDR3 spans 20 residues. Trimming cost V 4 bases and J 0 bases, with 23 bases left between them. Germline V gene sequence: CDR1 SGDLS, CDR2 YYNGEE. The chain's CDR3 is CASSSVPGAAEGSYNSPLHF. The CDR3 DNA is TGTGCCAGCAGCTCCGTCCCGGGGGCTGCGGAGGGCTCCTATAATTCACCCCTCCACTTT.

This chain joins TRBV29-1 and TRBJ2-3; D ambiguous. The ends were cut back, 7 bases at V and 0 bases at J, with 11 bases in the middle. Looked up from germline, CDR1 is SQVTM and CDR2 is ANQGSEA. The CDR3 contains 13 residues. CDR3 loop: CSADRDSTDTQYF. In nucleotides, the CDR3 is TGCAGCGCGGACCGCGACAGCACAGATACGCAGTATTTT.

V and J are TRBV5-1 and TRBJ1-1; 7 nucleotides agree with TRBD1. Unmatched junction bases numbered 9, after V lost 4 bases and J lost 0 bases. The CDR3 length is 16 residues. CDR1 SGHRS and CDR2 YFSETQ come from the germline V gene. The CDR3 DNA is TGCGCCAGCAGCCGAGACGGACAGGCCATGAACACTGAAGCTTTCTTT. Protein: CASSRDGQAMNTEAFF.

This chain joins TRBV19 and TRBJ2-3; no reliable D call. CDR3 length: 12 amino acids. CDR1 is LNHDA and CDR2 is SQIVND in the germline V gene (reference sequence). The V and J ends lost 5 bases and 2 bases respectively, with 5 bases between them. The CDR3 spells CASSPDTDTQYF. Written as DNA, the CDR3 is TGTGCCAGTAGTCCGGACACAGATACGCAGTATTTT.

This chain joins TRBV29-1 and TRBJ1-1, with unresolved D. V lost 4 bases and J 8 bases, leaving 17 bases between the germline ends. This CDR3 is built from 13 residues. CDR1 and CDR2 from the germline V gene are SQVTM and ANQGSEA. The CDR3 DNA sequence: TGCAGCGTTGCTCATGTGGGCCCGGCCGAAGCTTTCTTT. The encoded protein is CSVAHVGPAEAFF.